These 20 T cell receptor beta chains came from one sample sequenced in a study of vaccination effects on CD4 cells after COVID-19. Expansion with viral peptide pools was applied to antigen-specific CD4+ T cells by the ViraFEST assay prior to sequencing. Subsequent to 10 days of culture, CD4+ T cells were isolated. PCR-confirmed SARS-CoV-2 infection occurred in the person between March and December 2020. These receptors lack a known antigen. Sequencing used immunoSEQ multiplex PCR; TCRdb keeps in-frame clones, though not all of them. The sample includes more than 20,000 clones, about 75% of them seen just once. Here the sequenced sample was CD4+ T cells from PBMCs cultured with SARS-CoV-2 spike peptides, taken before COVID-19 vaccination. These receptors originate from a human donor who had a prior SARS-CoV-2 infection.

The CDR3 loop reads CASSAPGLYNEQFF. CDR3 DNA: TGTGCCAGCAGCGCCCCGGGACTTTACAATGAGCAGTTCTTC. The chain uses TRBV7-9 and TRBJ2-1; TRBD2 might be the D (6 bases). This CDR3 comprises 14 residues. V lost 5 bases and J lost 4, with 12 bases in between. CDR1 is SEHNR, CDR2 FQNEAQ, per germline (reference sequence).

The sample holds one count of this clone. The V call is TRBV4-2, the J call TRBJ2-5; 9 nucleotides align to TRBD2. The CDR3 covers 16 residues. CDR1 is LGHNA, CDR2 YNFKEQ, per germline. Trimming cost V 4 bases and J 2 bases; bases outside gene matches: 8. The CDR3 is CASSPPGGGGQETQYF. The CDR3 bases are TGTGCCAGCAGCCCACCGGGCGGGGGGGGACAAGAGACCCAGTACTTC.

This chain links TRBV5-6 with TRBJ2-2; D is undetermined. The V end lost 1 base, the J end lost 6 bases, and 7 bases lay between the germline ends. Germline CDR1 and CDR2: SGHDT and YYEEEE. The CDR3 runs 13 residues. The CDR3 DNA reads as TGTGCCAGCAGCTTGTTTTATCCCGGGGAGCTGTTTTTT. This encodes CASSLFYPGELFF. Based on the CDR3 plus reference TRBV5-6 and TRBJ2-2, the full variable domain is DAGVTQSPTHLIKTRGQQVTLRCSPKSGHDTVSWYQQALGQGPQFIFQYYEEEERQRGNFPDRFSGHQFPNYSSELNVNALLLGDSALYLCASSLFYPGELFFGEGSRLTVL.

V and J are TRBV6-6 and TRBJ2-1; 12 bases line up with TRBD2. The J segment lost 9 bases and the V segment lost 5 bases, leaving 8 bases of the junction unmatched. Germline lookup yields CDR1 MNHNY and CDR2 SVGAGI (reference sequence). The CDR3 runs to 15 residues. CDR3 DNA: TGTGCCAGCAGTCCACTAGCGGGAGGAGGGGGTGAGCAGTTCTTC. Encoded protein: CASSPLAGGGGEQFF.

This sequence joins TRBV7-2 and TRBJ2-3; tentative D call: TRBD2 (7 bases). Trimming pared 1 base from V and 4 bases from J, leaving 18 bases between. CDR1 is SGHTA and CDR2 is FQGNSA in the germline V gene. This CDR3 region has 17 residues. CDR3 protein: CASSLVPSGGGADTQYF. Here the CDR3 DNA reads TGTGCCAGCAGCTTAGTGCCTAGCGGAGGGGGAGCAGATACGCAGTATTTT.

This rearrangement joins TRBV18 to TRBJ2-7, with D uncertain. Germline V gene sequence: CDR1 KGHSH, CDR2 LQKENI. V lost 4 bases and J lost 6, with 19 bases in between. The CDR3 consists of 15 residues. The CDR3 loop is CASSQTSQTASEQYF. In DNA, the CDR3 is TGTGCCAGCTCACAAACTTCCCAAACCGCTTCCGAGCAGTACTTC.

This sequence joins TRBV11-3 and TRBJ2-7; maybe TRBD1 (5 bases). Trimming stripped 5 bases from V and 5 bases from J, with 19 bases between. In germline, CDR1 is SGHNT, CDR2 YENEEA. The length of the CDR3 is 15 residues. CDR3 DNA: TGTGCCAGCAGCCCCGGACGTTGGGCAGGGCACGAGCAGTACTTC. Translated: CASSPGRWAGHEQYF.

The genes are TRBV7-6 and TRBJ1-1; D remains ambiguous. The CDR3 contains 15 residues. V lost 5 bases, J lost 3 bases, and 16 bases lay in between. Germline V gives CDR1 SGHVS, CDR2 FNYEAQ. Written as DNA, the CDR3 is TGTGCCAGCAGCCAACTTGCCTCTGGGGACACTGAAGCTTTCTTT. This gives the protein CASSQLASGDTEAFF.

This chain joins TRBV2 and TRBJ1-5, with D possibly TRBD1 on 5 matching bases. Trimming took off 4 bases at V and 3 bases at J, with 7 bases between the two ends. Germline V lookup: CDR1 SNHLY, CDR2 FYNNEI. The CDR3 loop spans 13 amino acids. Here the CDR3 DNA reads TGTGCCAGCAGTGGGGACCACAATCAGCCCCAGCATTTT. Translation: CASSGDHNQPQHF.

The chain joins TRBV9 to TRBJ1-2; a weak D match, TRBD1 (5 bases). Germline V gene data show CDR1 as SGDLS and CDR2 as YYNGEE. The ends were cut back, 0 bases at V and 8 bases at J, with 20 bases in the middle. The CDR3 loop spans 16 amino acids. The CDR3 DNA follows: TGTGCCAGCAGCGTAGTTCCAACGGCAGGGCTGTGGGGCTACACCTTC. As protein: CASSVVPTAGLWGYTF. The entire variable domain, with the rest obtained from reference TRBV9 and TRBJ1-2, is as follows: DSGVTQTPKHLITATGQRVTLRCSPRSGDLSVYWYQQSLDQGLQFLIQYYNGEERAKGNILERFSAQQFPDLHSELNLSSLELGDSALYFCASSVVPTAGLWGYTFGSGTRLTVV.

The chain uses TRBV9 and TRBJ2-1, with 14 bases lining up with TRBD2. V lost 4 bases and J lost 1; bases outside the gene matches: 4. Germline V lookup: CDR1 SGDLS, CDR2 YYNGEE. This CDR3 has 17 amino acids. In DNA form, the CDR3 reads TGTGCCAGCAGCCCCGGGACTAGCGGGGGATCCTACAATGAGCAGTTCTTC. It is translated as CASSPGTSGGSYNEQFF.

The gene calls are TRBV24-1 and TRBJ2-2, with 9 bases matching TRBD1. The CDR3 has 16 amino acids. Trimming took 5 bases from V and 1 from J; bases not matched to a gene: 4. Germline-derived CDR1 and CDR2 are KGHDR and SFDVKD. The CDR3 spells CATSVGTGRNTGELFF. Written as DNA, the CDR3 is TGTGCCACCAGTGTAGGGACAGGGAGGAACACCGGGGAGCTGTTTTTT.

This chain links TRBV3-1 (or the pseudogene TRBV3-2) with TRBJ2-3; 8 nucleotides align to TRBD2. The V gene's germline CDR1 is LGHDT and CDR2 YNNKEL (reference sequence). CDR3 length: 17 amino acids. The J segment lost 5 bases and the V segment lost 3 bases, leaving 13 bases of the junction unmatched. CDR3 sequence (DNA): TGTGCCAGCAGCCATTTTTCCGGGGGGGATGAGGGAGATACGCAGTATTTT. This sequence encodes CASSHFSGGDEGDTQYF.

This clone has only one observation. The chain combines TRBV5-5 with TRBJ2-7, with D possibly TRBD2 on 6 matching bases. CDR3 length: 16 residues. Germline CDR1 is SGHKS and CDR2 is YYEKEE (reference sequence). The V and J ends lost 4 bases and 3 bases respectively, with 20 bases between them. The DNA of the CDR3 is TGTGCCAGCAGCCTCTCAACGGCGGGGACGTACTACGAGCAGTACTTC. It is translated as CASSLSTAGTYYEQYF.

This clone is categorized as large (0.1 to 1%). The chain has TRBV5-1 and TRBJ2-2; D may be TRBD1 (6 bases). This CDR3 is built from 15 residues. CDR1 SGHRS and CDR2 YFSETQ come from the germline V gene. V dropped 5 bases and J dropped 0 bases, with 11 bases sitting between them. The CDR3 protein is CASSPRGTNTGELFF. The DNA of the CDR3 is TGCGCCAGCAGTCCCAGGGGTACGAACACCGGGGAGCTGTTTTTT. The full variable domain, its missing parts supplied by reference TRBV5-1 and TRBJ2-2, is KAGVTQTPRYLIKTRGQQVTLSCSPISGHRSVSWYQQTPGQGLQFLFEYFSETQRNKGNFPGRFSGRQFSNSRSEMNVSTLELGDSALYLCASSPRGTNTGELFFGEGSRLTVL.

The CDR3 nucleotides are TGCGCCAGCAGCGTCGGACAGACTGCGACCTACGAGCAGTACTTC. It specifies CASSVGQTATYEQYF. The chain combines TRBV5-1 with TRBJ2-7, with D tentatively TRBD1 (6 bases). V shed 4 bases and J shed 2 bases, with 16 bases lying between them. The germline V gene has CDR1 SGHRS and CDR2 YFSETQ. The CDR3 has 15 residues.

The chain carries TRBV12-3 or TRBV12-4 and TRBJ2-1; D is ambiguous. V was cut by 1 base and J by 3 bases, with 4 bases left in between. The CDR3 loop spans 13 amino acids. CDR3 nucleotide sequence: TGTGCCAGCAGTTTAGAGGGCTACAATGAGCAGTTCTTC. Residues: CASSLEGYNEQFF.

The chain has TRBV11-3 and TRBJ2-1; 9 nucleotides align to TRBD2. V was clipped by 5 bases and J by 9 bases; unmatched bases: 14. The CDR3 has 16 amino acids. Germline V lookup: CDR1 SGHNT, CDR2 YENEEA. CDR3 DNA sequence: TGTGCCAGCAGCCCCAGATGGCTAGCGGGACGTTTTGAGCAGTTCTTC. Protein: CASSPRWLAGRFEQFF.

The chain couples TRBV11-3 to TRBJ2-7; no clear D gene. Looked up from germline, CDR1 is SGHNT and CDR2 is YENEEA. The CDR3 contains 13 residues. Trimming cost V 2 bases and J 6 bases, with 11 bases left between them. The CDR3 bases are TGTGCCAGCAGCTTAACCCCCGGCCGCGAGCAGTACTTC. It is translated as CASSLTPGREQYF.

The rearrangement links TRBV5-1 to TRBJ1-4, with TRBD1 as a possible D gene (5 bases). CDR1 is SGHRS and CDR2 is YFSETQ in the germline V gene. The CDR3 extends over 15 amino acids. The V and J ends lost 1 base and 6 bases respectively, with 13 bases between them. CDR3 nucleotides: TGCGCCAGCAGCTTGACTATCGGGGGGGATGAAAAACTGTTTTTT. Translated: CASSLTIGGDEKLFF.